The clone carrying this TCR beta chain was recorded many times. Its antigen is not known. This sample is drawn from a study of blood T cells in healthy people across ages. Using a J-beta primer mix together with a sample-barcoded 5' primer, a second PCR was run for roughly 6 to 12 cycles. Each CDR3 protein is one row after TCRdb ran MiXCR on the 5' RACE reads. The table shows some 640,000 distinct CDR3 sequences, with about 28% occurring only once. Points from the study as a whole: Per million T cells, the diversity of TCR beta decreased roughly linearly as age advanced.

Healthy Caucasian individuals from Russia aged about 6 to 90 served as donors. The CDR3 is 15 residues long. The ends lost 2 bases at V and 0 bases at J; junction bases unmatched: 2. Germline V gene data show CDR1 as SEHNR and CDR2 as FQNEAQ (reference sequence). Sequencing input: blood. This TCR derives from an elderly woman in good health. The V and J genes are TRBV7-9 and TRBJ2-3; 7 bases are a match to TRBD2. The CDR3 coding sequence is TGTGCCAGCAGCTTAAGCGGGGTTAGCACAGATACGCAGTATTTT. Translation: CASSLSGVSTDTQYF.